This T cell receptor beta chain was recovered during a study of cytomegalovirus exposure and HLA in healthy donors. Study-level findings and limits: It has been reported that TCR beta sequences accurately predicted the HLA-A and HLA-B alleles of most subjects. The classifier, whose performance was assessed in both the original and validation cohorts, reportedly diagnosed cytomegalovirus status with high specificity and sensitivity. Later genetic work tied a missense DCLRE1C variant to beta-chain V and J trimming. CMV serostatus was the sole immune exposure information available.

The PCR made use of 60 Vbeta and 13 Jbeta primers. The method was immunoSEQ multiplex PCR; TCRdb's version includes in-frame clones alone and lacks a portion of them. The repertoire includes fewer than 200,000 clones, 65% to 85% of them detected once, and under 6% sits in the top ten. Regarding this clone: Antigen: not known.

V was cut by 4 bases and J by 6 bases, with 16 bases left in between. Germline V CDR1 and CDR2: SGHVS, FQNEAQ. The CDR3 is 14 amino acids. Sequenced sample: PBMCs. The clonotype comes from a woman aged 50 to 60 in good health and CMV-seropositive. This chain connects TRBV7-8 to TRBJ2-7; tentative D call: TRBD2 (5 bases). CDR3 sequence reads: CASSYTTGSGEQYF. CDR3 sequence (DNA): TGTGCCAGCAGCTATACTACGGGATCTGGCGAGCAGTACTTC. The whole variable domain, filled in from reference TRBV7-8 and TRBJ2-7, reads GAGVSQSPRYKVAKRGQDVALRCDPISGHVSLFWYQQALGQGPEFLTYFQNEAQLDKSGLPSDRFFAERPEGSVSTLKIQRTQQEDSAVYLCASSYTTGSGEQYFGPGTRLTVT.